The source of this T cell receptor (beta chain) is a study of radiation and T cells in renal cell carcinoma. Regarding the study as a whole: In blood, top tumor clones expanded by 2 weeks, shrinking by 4.

Sequenced by immunoSEQ multiplex PCR; TCRdb stores in-frame clones only, minus some. The sample shows around 95,000 clones, more than 65% of them seen only once. As regards this clone: What it recognizes is unknown.

This sample's time point: blood 4 weeks post-SBRT, at nephrectomy. Described treatment: 15 Gy SBRT to primary tumor, nephrectomy 4 weeks later. Nephrectomy followed 15 Gy stereotactic body radiation by 4 weeks. CDR1 and CDR2 (germline): SGHDT, YYEEEE. With V trimmed by 4 bases and J by 3 bases, 16 bases remained unmatched. This CDR3 is 17 amino acids long. This specimen was blood, taken from a patient whose treatment included radiotherapy and nephrectomy. The chain is built from TRBV5-6 and TRBJ2-7, with 7 bases aligning to TRBD1. This sequence was found in a man aged 55 to 70 with renal cell carcinoma. CDR3 nucleotide sequence: TGTGCCAGCAGCCCGAGGGGGCAGGGAATGGTGAACTACGAGCAGTACTTC. Translation: CASSPRGQGMVNYEQYF.